The present TCR beta chain was sequenced within a study of blood T cell repertoires in COVID-19. Study details: Acute and convalescent COVID-19 samples came from the United States, Italy and Spain. Sources were T cells, B-cell-depleted T cells, or PBMCs; the material itself was cDNA or gDNA.

Germline V lookup: CDR1 MNHEY, CDR2 SVGAGI. CDR3 size: 14 residues. Trimming cost V 6 bases and J 7 bases; bases outside gene matches: 9. Donors in Cohort 3 who had recovered were those with two negative PCRs, healthcare professional clearance, or resolution of their symptoms. Assay: immunoSEQ multiplex PCR; the TCRdb copy retains only in-frame clones and omits some. Of around 280,000 clones in the sample, about 83% were seen once. What was sequenced was PBMCs or T cells enriched from blood (not recorded which). The J gene is TRBJ2-7, the V gene TRBV6-5, with 10 bases lining up with TRBD2. The source is a woman in her 40s who had recovered from COVID-19. CDR3 amino acids: CASRKSGRAGEQYF. The CDR3 DNA is TGTGCCAGCAGGAAAAGCGGGAGGGCCGGGGAGCAGTACTTC.